The 30 T cell receptor beta chains below were found in one sample sequenced in a study of tumor-infiltrating lymphocytes in primary liver carcinoma. For blood RNA, unsorted whole blood served as the source, and germline DNA was extracted too. TCR beta cDNA came from around 0.5 ug total RNA, primed with a constant-region primer. What produced the TCR beta libraries was three nested multiplex PCR rounds using slightly modified ARM-PCR. TRBV1-TRBV30 forward primers paired with a C-beta reverse primer were used in the first two PCR rounds, which ran approximately 10 cycles each. Using its own MiXCR run on the multiplex PCR reads, TCRdb lists one record per CDR3 protein. The table lists approximately 340,000 distinct CDR3 sequences, approximately 64% of them singletons. The sequenced material came from peripheral blood. The receptors stem from a middle-aged man with primary liver carcinoma and hepatitis B virus infection.

This sequence joins TRBV11-2 and TRBJ2-7; D gene ambiguous. The germline V gene encodes CDR1 SGHAT and CDR2 FQNNGV. V lost 0 bases and J 5 bases, leaving 14 bases between the germline ends. CDR3 length equals 15 residues. In nucleotides, the CDR3 is TGTGCCAGCAGCTTAGAATTTGTGGTAAGGAACGAGCAGTACTTC. As protein: CASSLEFVVRNEQYF.

Remarks on this clonotype: As the CDR3 is not closed by the conserved phenylalanine or tryptophan, this likely results from a read error. The V gene is TRBV14, the J gene TRBJ2-1; TRBD1 is a possible D gene (5 bases). Trimming took off 1 base at V and 6 bases at J, with 13 bases between the two ends. Germline V lookup: CDR1 SGHDN, CDR2 FVKESK. The CDR3 is made up of 15 amino acids. The CDR3 here is CASSQVRAYFNEQFV. In nucleotides, the CDR3 is TGTGCCAGCAGCCAAGTCAGGGCCTATTTCAATGAGCAGTTCGTC.

Remarks on this clonotype: One end of the junction fails to match germline, which may point to a read error. The V call is TRBV5-1, the J call TRBJ2-1; D perhaps matches TRBD1 (5 bases). CDR1 is SGHRS and CDR2 is YFSETQ in the germline V gene. The CDR3 is 15 amino acids. The CDR3 DNA reads as TGCGCCAGCAGCTTGGCCAGGGCCACCTACAATGGGCAGTTCTTC. This encodes CASSLARATYNGQFF.

Comments on this clonotype: The junction differs from germline at one of its ends, possibly a read error. J is TRBJ1-3 and V is TRBV4-3; TRBD1 matches at 9 bases. The CDR3 has 16 residues. Germline V CDR1 and CDR2: LGHNA, YSLEER. As DNA, the CDR3 is TGCGCCAGTAGCCAAGCCGCGACAGGGGGTGGAAACACCATATATTTT. This encodes CASSQAATGGGNTIYF.

The chain couples TRBV11-2 to TRBJ2-7; 9 nucleotides match TRBD2. With 9 bases clipped from V and 4 bases from J, the junction kept 16 bases outside the gene matches. The length of the CDR3 is 16 residues. The germline CDR1 and CDR2 sequences are SGHAT and FQNNGV. DNA of the CDR3: TGTGCCAGGAGCCGGCGGGAGGGCCTATTCAATTACGAGCAGTACTTC. Translated, it gives CARSRREGLFNYEQYF.

This clonotype has a handful of counts. The J gene is TRBJ2-2, the V gene TRBV10-3; the D is unclear. The CDR3 totals 14 residues. V was pared by 3 bases and J by 3 bases, with 8 bases between. Germline V gives CDR1 ENHRY, CDR2 SYGVKD. In DNA, the CDR3 is TGTGCCATCAGTGACCGGCAGCACACCGGGGAGCTGTTTTTT. This sequence encodes CAISDRQHTGELFF.

There are many counts of this clonotype. V and J are TRBV4-2 and TRBJ2-7; 7 bases line up with TRBD1. The CDR3 runs 16 residues. V lost 0 bases to trimming and J lost 3 bases; unmatched junction nucleotides: 8. Germline CDR1 LGHNA, CDR2 YNFKEQ. The CDR3: CASSQDLGTAYYEQYF. The DNA for the CDR3 is TGTGCCAGCAGCCAAGATCTCGGGACAGCATACTACGAGCAGTACTTC.

V is TRBV4-1 and J is TRBJ2-2; TRBD1 matches 9 bases. V was clipped by 4 bases and J by 10 bases; unmatched bases: 13. Looked up from germline, CDR1 is MGHRA and CDR2 is YSYEKL. This CDR3 has 16 residues. The CDR3 nucleotides read TGCGCCAGCAGCCTGGGAGGGACAGGGAACACTGAGGAGCTGTTTTTT. Protein sequence: CASSLGGTGNTEELFF.

The sample holds one count of this clonotype. Possible read error: a much larger clone is one base away. The V gene is TRBV10-3, the J gene TRBJ2-7, with TRBD2 matching 10 bases. This CDR3 has 15 amino acids. Germline V lookup: CDR1 ENHRY, CDR2 SYGVKD. With 4 bases clipped from V and 4 bases from J, the junction kept 7 bases outside the gene matches. The CDR3: CAISAGTSVMYEQYF. CDR3 in DNA: TGTGCCATCAGTGCCGGGACTAGCGTGATGTACGAGCAGTACTTC.

This clonotype has more than one count but fewer than ten. The chain uses TRBV7-9 and TRBJ2-7, with D perhaps TRBD1 or TRBD2 (7 bases each). CDR1 and CDR2 from the germline V gene are SEHNR and FQNEAQ (reference sequence). This CDR3 spans 19 amino acids. V dropped 4 bases and J dropped 3 bases, with 28 bases sitting between them. CDR3: CASSSRTGQSSGAGYEQYF. The CDR3 DNA follows: TGTGCCAGCAGCTCCCGGACAGGACAGTCTAGCGGAGCCGGCTACGAGCAGTACTTC.

A word on this clonotype: This may come from a read error, since a much larger clone is one base off. The CDR3 ends on some other residue instead of the conserved phenylalanine or tryptophan, so this is likely a read error. The chain carries TRBV12-3 or TRBV12-4 and TRBJ1-2; D is unresolved. This CDR3 spans 14 amino acids. Trimming took 3 bases from V and 3 from J, leaving 11 bases between them. The CDR3 DNA reads as TGTGCCAGCAGTTTGGTCAGAGCTTACTATGGCTACACCATC. Its protein product is CASSLVRAYYGYTI.

Concerning this clonotype: Germline and junction disagree at one end, which may indicate a read error. This rearrangement joins TRBV11-2 to TRBJ2-7; weak D call: TRBD2 (5 bases). From germline, CDR1 is SGHAT and CDR2 FQNNGV. This CDR3 comprises 13 residues. The CDR3 reads CASSLDSGGEQCF. In DNA form, the CDR3 reads TGTGCCAGCAGCTTAGATTCAGGAGGTGAGCAGTGCTTC.

This clonotype has a count of ten or more. The V gene is TRBV6-6, the J gene TRBJ2-6; 12 nucleotides agree with TRBD2. CDR3 length: 18 residues. With V trimmed by 6 bases and J by 0 bases, 6 bases remained unmatched. Germline V gives CDR1 MNHNY, CDR2 SVGAGI (reference sequence). Written as DNA, the CDR3 is TGTGCCAGCAGGCCCGGACTAGCGGGATACTCTGGGGCCAACGTCCTGACTTTC. Translating it yields CASRPGLAGYSGANVLTF.

The CDR3 bases are TGTGCCGCCCAAGGACCAGTGGGAACCGAGCAGTACTTC. Translated, it gives CAAQGPVGTEQYF. V usage is TRBV10-3 and J usage is TRBJ2-7; D remains ambiguous. CDR1 ENHRY and CDR2 SYGVKD come from the germline V gene. The CDR3 consists of 13 residues. Deletions cut 11 bases from V and 6 bases from J, with 20 bases between.

The chain couples TRBV30 to TRBJ1-1; a weak D match, TRBD1 (6 bases). V lost 3 bases to trimming and J lost 7 bases, with 15 bases between them. The CDR3 consists of 13 residues. CDR1 and CDR2 from the germline V gene are GTSNPN and SVGIG (reference sequence). Here the CDR3 DNA reads TGTGCCTGGAGCTTAGGGGGAACCGATGAAGCTTTCTTT. Residues: CAWSLGGTDEAFF.

As concerns this clonotype: The CDR3 ends on some other residue instead of the conserved phenylalanine or tryptophan, so this is likely a read error. The genes are TRBV6-5 and TRBJ2-7; D is uncertain. The CDR3 spans 16 residues. V was cut by 4 bases and J by 1 base, with 17 bases left in between. Germline-derived CDR1 and CDR2 are MNHEY and SVGAGI. The CDR3 DNA follows: TGTGCCAGCAGTTCACACGCAAGGTCACTTTCCTACGAGCAGTACTCC. As protein: CASSSHARSLSYEQYS.

This clonotype was detected many times. The rearrangement joins TRBV11-2 to TRBJ2-5; D is possibly TRBD2 (5 bases). Germline V gene data show CDR1 as SGHAT and CDR2 as FQNNGV. V was cut by 2 bases and J by 2 bases, with 15 bases left in between. This CDR3 region has 16 residues. The CDR3 is CASSLFRDAGQETQYF. CDR3 bases: TGTGCCAGCAGCTTATTTCGGGATGCGGGTCAAGAGACCCAGTACTTC. The variable domain in full, with the rest retrieved from reference TRBV11-2 and TRBJ2-5, is EAGVAQSPRYKIIEKRQSVAFWCNPISGHATLYWYQQILGQGPKLLIQFQNNGVVDDSQLPKDRFSAERLKGVDSTLKIQPAKLEDSAVYLCASSLFRDAGQETQYFGPGTRLLVL.

Details on this clonotype: A single base separates this from a much larger clone, so it may be a read error. The chain couples TRBV11-2 to TRBJ2-5, with unresolved D. The CDR3 length is 13 residues. Germline V gives CDR1 SGHAT, CDR2 FQNNGV. The CDR3 spells CASSRRPKETQYF. The CDR3 DNA is TGCGCCAGCAGTCGACGGCCCAAAGAGACCCAGTACTTC. Looking up the rest from reference TRBV11-2 and TRBJ2-5 gives the full variable domain: EAGVAQSPRYKIIEKRQSVAFWCNPISGHATLYWYQQILGQGPKLLIQFQNNGVVDDSQLPKDRFSAERLKGVDSTLKIQPAKLEDSAVYLCASSRRPKETQYFGPGTRLLVL.

On this clonotype: The junction does not match germline at one end; this may be a read error. This chain uses TRBV11-2 with TRBJ2-7, with TRBD1 identical over 7 bases. The CDR3 spans 16 residues. Germline V gene sequence: CDR1 SGHAT, CDR2 FQNNGV. CDR3 DNA sequence: TGTGCCTGCAGCAAGACCGTTGACAGGGAGTCGAGCGAGCAGTACTTC. Translated, it gives CACSKTVDRESSEQYF.

In the case of this clonotype: Being one base from a much bigger clone, this may be a read error. The V gene is TRBV6-1, the J gene TRBJ2-1; perhaps TRBD2 as D (5 bases). The CDR3 runs to 13 residues. In germline, CDR1 is MNHNS, CDR2 SASEGT. The CDR3 DNA follows: TGTGTCAGCACTCACAGCCTCGGGGATGAGCAGTTCTTC. This translates into CVSTHSLGDEQFF.

On this clonotype itself: A much larger clonotype is one base distant, so this may be a read error. V is TRBV6-2 or TRBV6-3 and J is TRBJ2-4; D unresolved. V lost 6 bases and J 3 bases, leaving 9 bases between the germline ends. Germline V gives CDR1 MNHEY, CDR2 SVGEGT. This CDR3 has 13 amino acids. This chain's CDR3 is CASSSEVKNIQYF. Here the CDR3 DNA reads TGTGCCAGCAGCTCCGAAGTCAAAAACATTCAGTACTTC.

The sample holds one count of this clonotype. A junction end diverges from the germline sequence, so it may reflect a read error. This chain links TRBV6-1 with TRBJ1-6, with a weak D call TRBD1 (5 bases). The length of the CDR3 is 17 residues. CDR1 is MNHNS, CDR2 SASEGT, per germline. This chain's CDR3 is CASSDRQQSLYNSPLHF. The CDR3 region has the DNA TGTGCCAGCAGTGATCGACAGCAGAGCCTCTATAATTCACCCCTCCACTTC.

The chain has TRBV7-9 and TRBJ2-7; 9 bases align to TRBD1. CDR3 size: 15 residues. Germline V lookup: CDR1 SEHNR, CDR2 FQNEAQ (reference sequence). V gave up 5 bases and J gave up 4 bases; unmatched junction bases: 9. As DNA, the CDR3 is TGTGCCAGCAGCCCCAGGGACAGGGTGTGGTACGAGCAGTACTTC. Amino acids: CASSPRDRVWYEQYF.

V usage is TRBV11-1 and J usage is TRBJ2-7; a weak D match, TRBD2 (6 bases). The ends were cut back, 6 bases at V and 6 bases at J, with 24 bases in the middle. Germline V gene sequence: CDR1 SGHAT, CDR2 FQDESV (reference sequence). This CDR3 spans 16 amino acids. CDR3: CASRLTAGGSTGEQYF. The CDR3 DNA reads TGTGCCAGCAGATTAACAGCCGGGGGATCAACGGGCGAGCAGTACTTC.

Turning to this clonotype: A read error may account for a junction end that differs from germline. The V call is TRBV6-1, the J call TRBJ1-2, with D unresolved. Germline CDR1 and CDR2: MNHNS and SASEGT. There are 12 residues in the CDR3. CDR3 DNA sequence: TGTGCCAGCAAATCAGATAACTACGGCTACACCTTC. It encodes CASKSDNYGYTF.

The chain is built from TRBV29-1 and TRBJ1-5; D call uncertain. The CDR3 consists of 11 residues. Germline CDR1 reads SQVTM; CDR2 reads ANQGSEA. V shed 7 bases and J shed 0 bases, with 4 bases lying between them. The CDR3 protein is CSANSNQPQHF. The CDR3 DNA is TGCAGCGCTAATAGCAATCAGCCCCAGCATTTT.

This rearrangement joins TRBV5-1 to TRBJ2-6; D is undetermined. The germline gives CDR1 SGHRS, CDR2 YFSETQ. Trimming took off 7 bases at V and 5 bases at J, with 13 bases between the two ends. The CDR3 is 14 residues long. The CDR3: CASSDQDWANVLTF. The CDR3 nucleotides are TGCGCCAGCTCAGACCAGGATTGGGCCAACGTCCTGACTTTC.

This clonotype was seen a single time. The V call is TRBV11-3, the J call TRBJ2-1; D is perhaps TRBD2 (5 bases). The CDR3 sequence is 16 residues long. The V end was cut by 3 bases, the J end by 1 base, with 13 bases between. Germline CDR1 SGHNT, CDR2 YENEEA. DNA for the CDR3: TGTGCCAGCAGCTTGGGCCTTAGCGCATCCTACAATGAGCAGTTCTTC. It is translated as CASSLGLSASYNEQFF.

This clonotype was counted once. The V and J genes are TRBV20-1 and TRBJ2-1; D may be TRBD2 (5 bases). CDR1 and CDR2 (germline): DFQATT, SNEGSKA (reference sequence). The CDR3 extends over 15 amino acids. Trimming took 0 bases from V and 4 from J, leaving 13 bases between them. This CDR3 reads CSARERSGPYNEQFF. CDR3 in DNA: TGCAGTGCTAGAGAGCGCAGCGGACCTTACAATGAGCAGTTCTTC.

On this clonotype itself: A single base separates this from a much larger clone, so it may be a read error. CDR3 nucleotides: TGTGCCAGCTGCGACAGGGACTCGCTTGGCTACACCTTC. Its protein product is CASCDRDSLGYTF. This sequence joins TRBV6-6 and TRBJ1-2; 7 bases map to TRBD1. The CDR3 sequence is 13 residues long. J lost 7 bases, V lost 8 bases, and 10 bases had no gene match. Germline CDR1 reads MNHNY; CDR2 reads SVGAGI (reference sequence).